This TCR beta chain was recovered during a study of cytomegalovirus exposure and HLA in healthy donors. The PCR used 60 Vbeta and 13 Jbeta primers. Using immunoSEQ multiplex PCR, the repertoire was profiled, and TCRdb retains in-frame clones only, with some absent. This table has roughly 170,000 clones, 80% to 90% appearing once. The germline CDR1 and CDR2 sequences are SGHDT and YYEEEE. V lost 4 bases and J lost 5, with 6 bases in between. The CDR3 has 11 amino acids. The source of this sequence is a girl under 10 years old in good health and CMV-seropositive. The V call is TRBV5-6, the J call TRBJ1-1; D gene uncertain. Source material: PBMCs. In DNA, the CDR3 is TGTGCCAGCAGCGATCGGACTGAAGCTTTCTTT. This translates into CASSDRTEAFF.